These 6 T cell receptor beta chains came from one sample sequenced in a study of T cells after posttransplantation cyclophosphamide. Cyclophosphamide on days +3 and +4 followed busulfan-fludarabine conditioning and a marrow graft. Generated by immunoSEQ multiplex PCR, the TCRdb table keeps only in-frame clones and is missing some. The sample has roughly 19,000 clones; over 70% are singletons. Source: PBMCs, taken after an allogeneic stem cell transplant with post-transplant cyclophosphamide. These receptors were collected from a male patient aged 25-45 years who received an allogeneic stem cell transplant from a related donor, was CMV-positive, and had acute GVHD only. The graft donor may have contributed some T cells.

Here the CDR3 reads CASSTRTSYNEQFF. CDR3 nucleotides: TGTGCCAGCAGCACCCGGACTAGCTACAATGAGCAGTTCTTC. The chain links TRBV7-2 to TRBJ2-1; 7 bases align to TRBD2. Unmatched junction bases numbered 4, after V lost 5 bases and J lost 3 bases. The CDR3 runs 14 residues. Germline loops: CDR1 SGHTA, CDR2 FQGNSA.

The genes are TRBV9 and TRBJ2-7; TRBD1 matches 8 bases. The length of the CDR3 is 12 residues. V lost 3 bases and J lost 4; bases outside the gene matches: 0. The germline V gene has CDR1 SGDLS and CDR2 YYNGEE. The CDR3 sequence is CASSGQGYEQYF. The DNA for the CDR3 is TGTGCCAGCAGCGGACAGGGGTACGAGCAGTACTTC.

The chain is built from TRBV2 and TRBJ1-2, with 8 bases that match TRBD1. V shed 7 bases, J shed 7 bases, and the junction held 11 bases outside the gene matches. The germline V gene has CDR1 SNHLY and CDR2 FYNNEI. The CDR3 runs 14 residues. The CDR3 here is CASTAGTGRLGYTF. The CDR3 DNA reads TGTGCCAGCACCGCCGGGACAGGAAGACTTGGCTACACCTTC.

The DNA of the CDR3 is TGTGCCAGCAGCTTGACTAGCGGGGGGTCCTACGAGCAGTACTTC. Translating gives CASSLTSGGSYEQYF. The chain is built from TRBV7-2 and TRBJ2-7, with 13 bases aligning to TRBD2. The CDR3 has 15 amino acids. Unmatched junction bases numbered 0, after V lost 3 bases and J lost 1 base. Germline V gene data show CDR1 as SGHTA and CDR2 as FQGNSA. The full variable domain, with the rest looked up from reference TRBV7-2 and TRBJ2-7, is GAGVSQSPSNKVTEKGKDVELRCDPISGHTALYWYRQSLGQGLEFLIYFQGNSAPDKSGLPSDRFSAERTGGSVSTLTIQRTQQEDSAVYLCASSLTSGGSYEQYFGPGTRLTVT.

This clone has just one count. The V and J genes are TRBV7-8 and TRBJ2-3; D is ambiguous. This CDR3 contains 16 residues. V was shortened by 0 bases and J by 4 bases, with 14 bases between the two germline ends. CDR1 and CDR2 from the germline V gene are SGHVS and FQNEAQ. CDR3 in DNA: TGTGCCAGCAGCTTAGCGACACCTGAACTGGCAGATACGCAGTATTTT. It yields the protein CASSLATPELADTQYF. Using reference TRBV7-8 and TRBJ2-3 for the parts outside the CDR3, the full variable domain is GAGVSQSPRYKVAKRGQDVALRCDPISGHVSLFWYQQALGQGPEFLTYFQNEAQLDKSGLPSDRFFAERPEGSVSTLKIQRTQQEDSAVYLCASSLATPELADTQYFGPGTRLTVL.

V is TRBV5-1 and J is TRBJ2-1, with a possible D match to TRBD2 (5 bases). The CDR3 is 12 residues long. Trimming removed 4 bases at V and 7 bases at J, with 9 bases between. Germline V lookup: CDR1 SGHRS, CDR2 YFSETQ. Here the CDR3 DNA reads TGCGCCAGCAGCCTAGCAGAAAATGAGCAGTTCTTC. It yields the protein CASSLAENEQFF.